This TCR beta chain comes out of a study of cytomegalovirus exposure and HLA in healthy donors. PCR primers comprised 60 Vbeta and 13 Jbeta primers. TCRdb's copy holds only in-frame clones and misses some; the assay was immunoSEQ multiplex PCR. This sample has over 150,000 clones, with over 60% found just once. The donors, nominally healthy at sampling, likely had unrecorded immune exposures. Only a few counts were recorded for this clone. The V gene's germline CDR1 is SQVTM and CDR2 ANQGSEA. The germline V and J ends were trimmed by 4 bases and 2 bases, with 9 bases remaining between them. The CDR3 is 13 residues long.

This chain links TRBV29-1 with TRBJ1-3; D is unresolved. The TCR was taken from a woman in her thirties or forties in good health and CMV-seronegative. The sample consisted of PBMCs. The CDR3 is CSVGMGAGNTIYF. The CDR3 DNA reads TGCAGCGTTGGTATGGGAGCTGGAAACACCATATATTTT.